This entry is about one T cell receptor beta chain. Its antigen is unknown. The source of the sample is a study of CD8+CD57+ T cells in acquired aplastic anemia. Study-level information: Recorded DNA amounts for sorted CD4+ and CD8+ cells had an average of approximately 3 ug. General study points: Controls and patients did not differ significantly in CD8+ Simpson's diversity. There were around 28 CD8+ CDR3 sequences that occurred in both patients and controls.

For CDR3 and TCR beta VDJ profiling, genomic DNA was the template used. TCRdb recomputed calls from the reads with MiXCR, one row per CDR3 protein. The table has 300,000 or so distinct CDR3 sequences, 50% to 70% seen once. This TCR was sampled from a human donor with severe aplastic anemia or a healthy control (not recorded which). Sequencing used sorted CD4+, CD8+, or CD8+CD57+ T cells (not recorded which) from PBMCs.

CDR3 amino acids: CASSAQTGDEQYF. The CDR3 bases are TGCGCCAGCAGCGCTCAGACAGGGGACGAGCAGTACTTC. This chain uses TRBV5-1 with TRBJ2-7, with 8 bases aligning to TRBD1. The CDR3 contains 13 residues. The J segment lost 5 bases and the V segment lost 4 bases, leaving 5 bases of the junction unmatched. Germline assignment: CDR1 SGHRS and CDR2 YFSETQ.